This TCR beta chain is drawn from a study of T cells in Graves' hyperthyroidism and ophthalmopathy. Study as a whole: Blood from the periphery was taken at initial diagnosis, before any treatment. Study-level results: Most thyroid-expanded clonotypes above 0.001 were also found in blood. By a 13 V-J model, ophthalmopathy was set apart from stable hyperthyroidism.

Clinical symptoms, serum thyroxine, TRAb, thyroid ultrasound and orbital computed tomography informed diagnoses. The table lists this clonotype with a few counts. Its target is unknown. RNA transcripts yielded amplified TCR beta CDR3 regions. When the TCR CDR3 underwent first-round RT-PCR, the HTBI primer set was used. TCRdb independently ran MiXCR on the multiplex PCR reads; one entry per CDR3 protein. The sample gives under 300,000 distinct CDR3 sequences, roughly 15% of which show up once; about 30% is in the top ten. V dropped 5 bases and J dropped 3; count of bases not matched to a gene: 3. The germline V gene encodes CDR1 MRHNA and CDR2 SNTAGT. CDR3 length: 13 residues.

This rearrangement joins TRBV6-4 to TRBJ1-1; 7 nucleotides align to TRBD1. The sample comprised blood. The clonotype comes from a woman between 45 and 60 years old with Graves' hyperthyroidism that later progressed to Graves' ophthalmopathy. CDR3 amino acids: CASSRTGDTEAFF. The CDR3 nucleotides read TGTGCCAGCAGTAGAACAGGGGACACTGAAGCTTTCTTT.